One and the same sample provided the 26 T cell receptor beta chains below, sequenced in a study of blood T cell repertoires in COVID-19. Clones were read by immunoSEQ multiplex PCR, and TCRdb kept only the in-frame ones, dropping some. The sample includes 250,000 to 350,000 clones, about nine tenths of them seen just once. Source material: peripheral blood. The origin of the receptors is a woman in her fifties or sixties who had recovered from COVID-19.

The gene calls are TRBV30 and TRBJ1-5; 7 bases fit TRBD1. This CDR3 region has 14 residues. Germline CDR1 reads GTSNPN; CDR2 reads SVGIG (reference sequence). Trimming took 0 bases from V and 7 from J; bases not matched to a gene: 6. The CDR3 DNA sequence: TGTGCCTGGAGTGTAGGGGGCCAGGGACAGCCCCAGCATTTT. This gives the protein CAWSVGGQGQPQHF.

The chain links TRBV6-6 to TRBJ2-1; 10 bases agree with TRBD2. CDR3 length: 16 amino acids. Germline V CDR1 and CDR2: MNHNY, SVGAGI (reference sequence). J gave up 7 bases and V 6 bases, and 12 bases lay outside the gene matches. For the CDR3, the DNA is TGTGCCAGCAGACCGTCGAGCGGGAGGGGTAGGAATGAGCAGTTCTTC. It translates to CASRPSSGRGRNEQFF.

This clone was counted only a few times. CDR3 sequence reads: CASSLGLAVGEQFF. DNA of the CDR3: TGTGCCAGCAGCTTAGGACTAGCCGTTGGAGAGCAGTTCTTC. The V call is TRBV11-3, the J call TRBJ2-1; TRBD2 aligns across 7 bases. This CDR3 is built from 14 residues. J lost 10 bases, V lost 1 base, and 7 bases had no gene match. Germline CDR1 reads SGHNT; CDR2 reads YENEEA.

The chain joins TRBV3-1 (or the pseudogene TRBV3-2) to TRBJ2-2; the D is unclear. This CDR3 contains 13 residues. In germline, CDR1 is LGHDT, CDR2 YNNKEL (reference sequence). Trimming took off 4 bases at V and 2 bases at J, with 5 bases between the two ends. Here the CDR3 DNA reads TGTGCCAGCAGCCGAGTTAACACCGGGGAGCTGTTTTTT. Its translation: CASSRVNTGELFF.

V gene TRBV10-3 combines with J gene TRBJ2-2, with 10 bases fitting TRBD1. With 5 bases clipped from V and 4 bases from J, the junction kept 4 bases outside the gene matches. This CDR3 region has 15 residues. Germline V gene sequence: CDR1 ENHRY, CDR2 SYGVKD. In DNA form, the CDR3 reads TGTGCCATCAGTTTCGGACAGGGGGGCACCGGGGAGCTGTTTTTT. It specifies CAISFGQGGTGELFF.

This rearrangement joins TRBV19 to TRBJ1-2; 8 bases are a match to TRBD1. With 6 bases clipped from V and 2 bases from J, the junction kept 5 bases outside the gene matches. The CDR3 covers 14 residues. Germline V gives CDR1 LNHDA, CDR2 SQIVND (reference sequence). The CDR3 spells CASSLTGENYGYTF. The CDR3, as DNA: TGTGCCAGTAGCTTGACAGGGGAGAACTATGGCTACACCTTC.

This clone was detected a few times. The chain combines TRBV19 with TRBJ2-3; possibly TRBD2 for D (6 bases). V was trimmed by 3 bases and J by 4 bases, leaving 17 bases between them. The CDR3 is made up of 16 amino acids. CDR1 and CDR2 (germline): LNHDA, SQIVND (reference sequence). Here the CDR3 DNA reads TGTGCCAGTAGTATCTCGACTAGTTTCGTCGCAGATACGCAGTATTTT. It encodes CASSISTSFVADTQYF.

Only one count was recorded for this clone. The chain has TRBV5-4 and TRBJ1-2, with 8 bases that match TRBD1. J was trimmed by 5 bases and V by 4 bases; bases with no gene match: 7. The V gene's germline CDR1 is SGHNT and CDR2 YYREEE (reference sequence). The CDR3 totals 14 residues. The CDR3 region is CASSAGQGGYGYTF. In DNA form, the CDR3 reads TGTGCCAGCAGCGCCGGACAGGGCGGGTATGGCTACACCTTC. The full variable domain, with the rest looked up from reference TRBV5-4 and TRBJ1-2, is ETGVTQSPTHLIKTRGQQVTLRCSSQSGHNTVSWYQQALGQGPQFIFQYYREEENGRGNFPPRFSGLQFPNYSSELNVNALELDDSALYLCASSAGQGGYGYTFGSGTRLTVV.

The chain combines TRBV7-2 with TRBJ2-3, with a possible D match to TRBD1 (5 bases). Germline lookup yields CDR1 SGHTA and CDR2 FQGNSA. The CDR3 has 16 amino acids. Trimming stripped 4 bases from V and 4 bases from J, with 18 bases between. The CDR3 reads CASSSTRTRGSDTQYF. The CDR3 bases are TGTGCCAGCAGCTCAACCAGGACAAGGGGATCAGATACGCAGTATTTT.

This chain uses TRBV7-8 with TRBJ1-1; D possibly corresponds to TRBD1 (5 bases). The CDR3 contains 16 residues. Germline CDR1 is SGHVS and CDR2 is FQNEAQ. Trimming pared 6 bases from V and 3 bases from J, leaving 20 bases between. In DNA, the CDR3 is TGTGCCAGCAGATGGGGCTCTCAGCTTTTGGACACTGAAGCTTTCTTT. Translated, it gives CASRWGSQLLDTEAFF.

This chain uses TRBV4-3 with TRBJ1-4; D is uncertain. The CDR3 is 15 amino acids. Trimming removed 0 bases at V and 7 bases at J, with 12 bases between. The germline gives CDR1 LGHNA, CDR2 YSLEER. The CDR3 DNA is TGCGCCAGCAGCCAAGATCGGGGATCTGGTGAAAAACTGTTTTTT. Its protein product is CASSQDRGSGEKLFF.

The rearrangement joins TRBV10-1 to TRBJ2-7; TRBD1 is a possible D gene (6 bases). CDR1 is WNHNN, CDR2 SYGVQD, per germline (reference sequence). This CDR3 comprises 13 residues. V was shortened by 8 bases and J by 5 bases, with 16 bases between the two germline ends. The DNA for the CDR3 is TGCGCCAGCCATCCGGACAGCTCTGACGAGCAGTACTTC. This gives the protein CASHPDSSDEQYF.

The chain combines TRBV27 with TRBJ2-1; 7 nucleotides agree with TRBD1. The CDR3 runs to 15 residues. J gave up 2 bases and V 2 bases, and 3 bases lay outside the gene matches. Per germline, CDR1 MNHEY and CDR2 SMNVEV (reference sequence). CDR3 residues: CASSLNRGAYNEQFF. The CDR3 bases are TGTGCCAGCAGTTTAAACAGGGGAGCCTACAATGAGCAGTTCTTC.

The chain uses TRBV6-5 and TRBJ1-5; a possible D gene is TRBD1 (5 bases). Deletions cut 5 bases from V and 4 bases from J, with 12 bases between. The CDR3 is made up of 14 amino acids. Per germline, CDR1 MNHEY and CDR2 SVGAGI. The chain's CDR3 is CASSPNRGNQPQHF. The DNA for the CDR3 is TGTGCCAGCAGTCCCAACCGGGGGAATCAGCCCCAGCATTTT.

V usage is TRBV7-2 and J usage is TRBJ2-7, with 11 bases lining up with TRBD2. This CDR3 has 14 residues. Germline V gene sequence: CDR1 SGHTA, CDR2 FQGNSA. J lost 7 bases, V lost 5 bases, and 7 bases had no gene match. The CDR3 loop reads CASSHSGGAREQYF. The CDR3 DNA follows: TGTGCCAGCAGCCATAGCGGGGGGGCGAGAGAGCAGTACTTC.

This chain uses TRBV18 with TRBJ2-7, with D tentatively TRBD2 (5 bases). The V gene lost 2 bases and the J gene lost 4 bases, with 9 bases spanning the gap. This CDR3 has 13 amino acids. Germline V gene sequence: CDR1 KGHSH, CDR2 LQKENI. CDR3 amino acids: CASSPASFYEQYF. For the CDR3, the DNA is TGTGCCAGCTCACCAGCTAGCTTTTACGAGCAGTACTTC.

V and J are TRBV20-1 and TRBJ2-3; D is ambiguous. CDR3 length equals 17 residues. Looked up from germline, CDR1 is DFQATT and CDR2 is SNEGSKA (reference sequence). Trimming cost V 3 bases and J 0 bases, with 19 bases left between them. The CDR3, as DNA: TGCAGTGCTAGTATACCGTATATGGCTGGTAGCACAGATACGCAGTATTTT. It codes for CSASIPYMAGSTDTQYF.

This clone was seen a single time. The chain joins TRBV20-1 to TRBJ2-5; TRBD1 might be the D (5 bases). The V end lost 3 bases, the J end lost 4 bases, and 15 bases lay between the germline ends. Germline loops: CDR1 DFQATT, CDR2 SNEGSKA (reference sequence). This CDR3 has 14 residues. As DNA, the CDR3 is TGCAGTGCTAGTTTGGGCAGGGCCCGAGAGACCCAGTACTTC. Protein: CSASLGRARETQYF.

The rearrangement uses TRBV9 and TRBJ2-1; 13 nucleotides match TRBD2. The CDR3 sequence is 18 residues long. V lost 0 bases to trimming and J lost 2 bases; unmatched junction nucleotides: 5. Germline values: CDR1 SGDLS, CDR2 YYNGEE. The CDR3, as DNA: TGTGCCAGCAGCGTAGGACTAGCGGGAGGAGGGACCTACAATGAGCAGTTCTTC. It yields the protein CASSVGLAGGGTYNEQFF.

The chain joins TRBV18 to TRBJ1-6, with D possibly being TRBD1 (6 bases). Germline CDR1 reads KGHSH; CDR2 reads LQKENI. Trimming left V 3 bases short and J 14 bases short, with 20 bases between. The CDR3 sequence is 15 residues long. The CDR3 DNA is TGTGCCAGCTCACCCGGACAGTCCCCAATTGCGTCCCTCCACTTT. Its protein is CASSPGQSPIASLHF. Together with reference TRBV18 and TRBJ1-6, the CDR3 gives the full variable domain: NAGVMQNPRHLVRRRGQEARLRCSPMKGHSHVYWYRQLPEEGLKFMVYLQKENIIDESGMPKERFSAEFPKEGPSILRIQQVVRGDSAAYFCASSPGQSPIASLHFGNGTRLTVT.

DNA for the CDR3: TGTGCCTGGAGTGCCCCCCTGGGCCAGGGGAGGGAAGGCTACACCTTC. As protein: CAWSAPLGQGREGYTF. The rearrangement joins TRBV30 to TRBJ1-2, with TRBD1 as a possible D gene (6 bases). CDR1 GTSNPN and CDR2 SVGIG come from the germline V gene (reference sequence). Deletions cut 1 base from V and 8 bases from J, with 23 bases between. CDR3 length: 16 residues.

The chain combines TRBV3-1 (or the pseudogene TRBV3-2) with TRBJ1-5; TRBD1 matches 8 bases. Per germline, CDR1 LGHDT and CDR2 YNNKEL (reference sequence). The V gene end was trimmed by 4 bases and the J gene end by 2 bases; junction bases not matched to a gene: 4. The CDR3 is 15 residues long. DNA of the CDR3: TGTGCCAGCAGCCCTAGGACAGGGCGCAATCAGCCCCAGCATTTT. It translates to CASSPRTGRNQPQHF.

The chain carries TRBV6-4 and TRBJ2-7, with TRBD2 matching 9 bases. The length of the CDR3 is 17 residues. V shed 6 bases and J 0 bases; nucleotides not matched to a gene: 12. Per germline, CDR1 MRHNA and CDR2 SNTAGT. The CDR3: CASSATFSGGPSYEQYF. The CDR3, as DNA: TGTGCCAGCAGCGCGACTTTTAGCGGGGGACCCTCCTACGAGCAGTACTTC.

This rearrangement joins TRBV10-3 to TRBJ1-1; D remains unclear. The CDR3 length is 14 residues. Germline lookup yields CDR1 ENHRY and CDR2 SYGVKD. V shed 3 bases and J shed 5 bases, with 13 bases lying between them. In nucleotides, the CDR3 is TGTGCCATCAGTGAAGCCCCCCCGGGGACTGAAGCTTTCTTT. Translating it yields CAISEAPPGTEAFF.

The CDR3 DNA sequence: TGTGCCAGCAGTGTAGCTAATGAAAAACTGTTTTTT. Translation: CASSVANEKLFF. The chain is built from TRBV2 and TRBJ1-4; D is unresolved. In germline, CDR1 is SNHLY, CDR2 FYNNEI. CDR3 length equals 12 residues. V was trimmed by 4 bases and J by 3 bases, leaving 3 bases between them.

This sequence joins TRBV28 and TRBJ2-1; D may be TRBD1 (6 bases). Germline V lookup: CDR1 MDHEN, CDR2 SYDVKM. Trimming cost V 4 bases and J 8 bases, with 21 bases left between them. The CDR3 has 16 amino acids. DNA for the CDR3: TGTGCCAGCAGTTCCTCCTCCCCACAGGGTAGGGATGAGCAGTTCTTC. Its protein product is CASSSSSPQGRDEQFF.